The rows below give T cell receptor beta chains drawn from one sample of a study of blood T cell repertoires in COVID-19. TCRdb keeps only in-frame clones here, not all; method: immunoSEQ multiplex PCR. The sample lists 150,000 to 200,000 clones; more than 75% were seen once. Specimen: peripheral blood. These receptor sequences come from a woman in her forties with COVID-19, enrolled during active disease. CDR3s include the opening cysteine and the closing phenylalanine or tryptophan. The D gene is left open where the match is weak. Expanded clones get a size class; other rows say once, few or many, or leave the size out.

cdr3_aa cdr3_nt j_call v_call d_call clone_size
CATSVAGEETQYF TGTGCCACCAGTGTAGCGGGGGAAGAGACCCAGTACTTC TRBJ2-5 TRBV24-1 TRBD2 NA
CASSGPGTSGRGGGETQYF TGTGCCAGCAGCGGGCCCGGGACTAGCGGGAGAGGTGGGGGAGAGACCCAGTACTTC TRBJ2-5 TRBV9 TRBD2 NA
CASSLSNFNTEAFF TGTGCCAGCAGTCTCTCGAACTTTAACACTGAAGCTTTCTTT TRBJ1-1 TRBV6-5 NA NA
CASSFLGLLAKNIQYF TGTGCCAGCAGCTTCCTGGGACTTTTAGCCAAAAACATTCAGTACTTC TRBJ2-4 TRBV12-1 NA NA
CASSAGQGLEQYF TGTGCCAGCAGCGCAGGACAGGGCCTCGAGCAGTACTTC TRBJ2-7 TRBV11-2 TRBD1 NA
CASSEGLAGNTGELFF TGTGCCAGCAGCGAGGGACTAGCGGGCAACACCGGGGAGCTGTTTTTT TRBJ2-2 TRBV9 TRBD2 many
CASSKARTGSSKNIQYF TGTGCCAGCAGCAAAGCAAGGACAGGGTCCTCTAAAAACATTCAGTACTTC TRBJ2-4 TRBV21-1 NA few
CASSLASWGGPADTEAFF TGCGCCAGCAGCTTGGCCTCCTGGGGGGGGCCGGCGGATACTGAAGCTTTCTTT TRBJ1-1 TRBV5-1 NA NA
CATSDLRDCYEQYF TGTGCCACCAGTGACCTCAGGGATTGTTACGAGCAGTACTTC TRBJ2-7 TRBV24-1 NA NA
CAWSFGQGMQKTQYF TGTGCCTGGAGTTTTGGACAGGGGATGCAAAAGACCCAGTACTTC TRBJ2-5 TRBV30 TRBD1 NA
CASKGQGDTEAFF TGTGCCAGCAAAGGACAGGGAGACACTGAAGCTTTCTTT TRBJ1-1 TRBV6-5 TRBD1 few
CASSWRGSSYNEQFF TGTGCCAGCAGCTGGCGGGGGAGCTCCTACAATGAGCAGTTCTTC TRBJ2-1 TRBV9 TRBD2 NA
CASRAGTYNEKLFF TGTGCCAGCCGAGCCGGGACATATAATGAAAAACTGTTTTTT TRBJ1-4 TRBV6-5 NA few
CASILRLAGEVGLFF TGTGCCAGCATTCTCAGACTAGCGGGAGAGGTTGGTCTGTTCTTC TRBJ2-1 TRBV2 TRBD2 NA
CASSLEHTSGNTIYF TGCGCCAGCAGCTTGGAACATACCTCTGGAAACACCATATATTTT TRBJ1-3 TRBV5-1 NA NA
CASSSSPLPGQGLWNTEAFF TGTGCCAGCAGTTCATCGCCCTTGCCGGGACAGGGGTTGTGGAACACTGAAGCTTTCTTT TRBJ1-1 TRBV27 TRBD1 NA
CATSGTGITEAFF TGTGCCACCTCCGGGACAGGGATTACTGAAGCTTTCTTT TRBJ1-1 TRBV10-3 TRBD1 NA
CASSYLSGGRQETQYF TGTGCCAGCAGCTACCTGAGCGGGGGGCGCCAAGAGACCCAGTACTTC TRBJ2-5 TRBV5-4 TRBD2 NA
CASSLVRDSNQPQHF TGTGCCAGCAGCTTGGTGAGGGATAGCAATCAGCCCCAGCATTTT TRBJ1-5 TRBV5-6 NA NA
CASLTRRGSGAEAFF TGTGCCAGCCTCACAAGGAGGGGATCGGGCGCTGAAGCTTTCTTT TRBJ1-1 TRBV2 NA few
CASSWGRVYNEQFF TGCGCCAGCAGCTGGGGCAGAGTATACAATGAGCAGTTCTTC TRBJ2-1 TRBV4-1 NA NA
CAISDTGWFSPLHF TGTGCCATCAGTGATACAGGGTGGTTTTCACCCCTCCACTTT TRBJ1-6 TRBV10-3 NA NA
CASSYSSLADSYEQYF TGTGCCAGCAGTTACTCGAGTCTAGCGGATTCCTACGAGCAGTACTTC TRBJ2-7 TRBV6-5 TRBD2 few
CASSPRGSLAEKLFF TGCGCCAGCAGCCCCCGAGGCAGTTTGGCCGAAAAACTGTTTTTT TRBJ1-4 TRBV5-1 NA few
CSVVTSYGYTF TGCAGCGTTGTGACATCCTATGGCTACACCTTC TRBJ1-2 TRBV29-1 NA few
CASSPDSTNYGYTF TGTGCCAGCTCACCGGACAGCACTAACTATGGCTACACCTTC TRBJ1-2 TRBV18 NA NA
CASSYLEGYEQYF TGTGCCAGCAGTTACTTAGAGGGCTACGAGCAGTACTTC TRBJ2-7 TRBV6-6 NA few
CASSLEQGQPQHF TGTGCCAGCAGTTTAGAACAGGGCCAGCCCCAGCATTTT TRBJ1-5 TRBV12-3/TRBV12-4 NA NA
CASSKSGGYYNEQFF TGTGCCAGCAGCAAGAGCGGGGGATACTACAATGAGCAGTTCTTC TRBJ2-1 TRBV9 TRBD2 NA
CASREGPTNEKLFF TGTGCCAGCAGGGAGGGCCCAACTAATGAAAAACTGTTTTTT TRBJ1-4 TRBV2 NA NA
CASSQTGFYEQYF TGTGCCAGCAGCCAGACAGGTTTCTACGAGCAGTACTTC TRBJ2-7 TRBV7-9 NA few
CASSQDQDRRPLYGYTF TGCGCCAGCAGCCAAGACCAGGACAGGCGCCCCCTCTATGGCTACACCTTC TRBJ1-2 TRBV4-1 TRBD1 NA
CASSPWTGREQYF TGTGCCAGCAGTCCCTGGACAGGGAGGGAGCAGTACTTC TRBJ2-7 TRBV5-6 TRBD1 NA
CASRLTGTISYEQYF TGTGCCAGTAGACTGACAGGAACCATATCCTACGAGCAGTACTTC TRBJ2-7 TRBV19 NA NA
CASRTSGRVGTGELFF TGTGCCAGTAGGACTAGCGGGAGAGTTGGCACCGGGGAGCTGTTTTTT TRBJ2-2 TRBV2 TRBD2 once
CASSRSQGYQETQYF TGTGCCAGCAGCCGATCACAGGGGTACCAAGAGACCCAGTACTTC TRBJ2-5 TRBV7-7 TRBD1 NA
CASSRTSGGDQPQHF TGCGCCAGCAGCCGTACATCAGGGGGCGATCAGCCCCAGCATTTT TRBJ1-5 TRBV5-1 TRBD1 NA
CASSPSPGGLETQYF TGTGCCAGCAGCCCTAGTCCGGGGGGGCTAGAGACCCAGTACTTC TRBJ2-5 TRBV7-6 TRBD2 NA
CATKRTGGNNSPLHF TGTGCCACCAAGAGAACAGGGGGAAATAATTCACCCCTCCACTTT TRBJ1-6 TRBV2 TRBD1 NA
CASSTGTGFAGANVLTF TGTGCCAGCAGCACCGGGACAGGGTTTGCTGGGGCCAACGTCCTGACTTTC TRBJ2-6 TRBV5-4 TRBD1 NA
CSVEDRWRTSGDTQYF TGCAGCGTTGAAGATCGATGGAGGACTAGCGGGGATACGCAGTATTTT TRBJ2-3 TRBV29-1 TRBD2 NA
CASSLPGTYQYEQYF TGTGCCAGCAGTCTGCCCGGGACTTACCAGTACGAGCAGTACTTC TRBJ2-7 TRBV28 NA NA
CASSKLVTGPNTGELFF TGTGCCAGTAGTAAGCTCGTGACAGGCCCCAACACCGGGGAGCTGTTTTTT TRBJ2-2 TRBV19 NA once
CASSPTDPYGYTF TGTGCCAGCAGCCCGACAGATCCCTATGGCTACACCTTC TRBJ1-2 TRBV7-9 NA NA
CASSRGREGGELFF TGTGCCAGCAGCCGCGGGCGGGAAGGCGGGGAGCTGTTTTTT TRBJ2-2 TRBV11-2 NA NA
CASSATDYEQYF TGTGCCAGCAGCGCGACAGACTACGAGCAGTACTTC TRBJ2-7 TRBV9 NA NA
CAISPDSLSGNTIYF TGTGCCATCAGCCCGGACAGTCTATCTGGAAACACCATATATTTT TRBJ1-3 TRBV10-3 NA once
CASSPQATNYGYTF TGTGCCAGCAGCCCGCAGGCAACTAACTATGGCTACACCTTC TRBJ1-2 TRBV7-9 NA NA